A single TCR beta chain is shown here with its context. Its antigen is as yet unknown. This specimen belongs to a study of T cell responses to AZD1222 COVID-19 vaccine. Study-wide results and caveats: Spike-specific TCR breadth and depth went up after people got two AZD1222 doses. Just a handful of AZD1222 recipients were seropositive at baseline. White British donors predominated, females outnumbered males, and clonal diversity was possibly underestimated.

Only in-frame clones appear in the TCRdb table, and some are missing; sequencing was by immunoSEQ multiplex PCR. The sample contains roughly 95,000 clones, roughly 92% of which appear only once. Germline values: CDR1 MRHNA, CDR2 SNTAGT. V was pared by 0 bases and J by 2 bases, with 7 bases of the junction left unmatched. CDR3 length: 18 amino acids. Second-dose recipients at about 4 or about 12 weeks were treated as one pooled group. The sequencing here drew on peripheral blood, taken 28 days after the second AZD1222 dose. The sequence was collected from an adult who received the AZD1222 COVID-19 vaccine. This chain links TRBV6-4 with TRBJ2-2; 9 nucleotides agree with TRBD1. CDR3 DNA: TGTGCCAGCAGTGACTCGACCTACAGGGGGCAAAACACCGGGGAGCTGTTTTTT. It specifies CASSDSTYRGQNTGELFF.